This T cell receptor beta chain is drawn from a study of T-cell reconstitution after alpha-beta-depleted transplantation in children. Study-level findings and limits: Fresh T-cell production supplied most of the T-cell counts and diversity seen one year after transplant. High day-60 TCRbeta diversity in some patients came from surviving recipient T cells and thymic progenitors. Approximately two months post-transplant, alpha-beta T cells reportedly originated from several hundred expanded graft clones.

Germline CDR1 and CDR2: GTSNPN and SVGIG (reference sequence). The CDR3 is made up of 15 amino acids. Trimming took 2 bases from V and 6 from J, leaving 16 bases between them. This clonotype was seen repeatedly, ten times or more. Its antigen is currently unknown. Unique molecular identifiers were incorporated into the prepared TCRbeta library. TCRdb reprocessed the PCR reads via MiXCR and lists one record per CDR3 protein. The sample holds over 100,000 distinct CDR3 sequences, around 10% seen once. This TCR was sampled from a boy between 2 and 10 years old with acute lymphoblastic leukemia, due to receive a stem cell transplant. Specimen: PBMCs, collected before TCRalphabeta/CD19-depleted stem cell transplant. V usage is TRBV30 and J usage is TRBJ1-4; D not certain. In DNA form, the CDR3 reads TGTGCCTGGAGTCCCGGACGCAATGAGGATGAAAAACTGTTTTTT. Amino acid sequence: CAWSPGRNEDEKLFF.